The T cell receptor beta chain under discussion was sequenced for a study of vaccination effects on CD4 cells after COVID-19. Antigen-specific CD4+ T cells expanded by the ViraFEST assay with viral peptide pools were then sequenced. Culturing for more than eight days preceded CD4+ T cell isolation. Two-dose BNT162b2 or mRNA-1273 vaccination was given to participants. Cultures of approximately 2.1 million PBMC per well contained 10 IU/ml IL-2 plus 10 ug/ml peptides. IL-2 medium supplanted half the medium on days 3 and 7. Study observations and caveats: Vaccine-induced clones in healthy vaccinees cross-reacted with common cold coronaviruses in only 1 of 255 cases.

A few counts support this clone. Its specificity is unknown. TCRdb's copy holds only in-frame clones and misses some; the assay was immunoSEQ multiplex PCR. The table includes approximately 70,000 clones, around 80% detected once. Deletions cut 8 bases from V and 1 base from J, with 11 bases between. Per germline, CDR1 SNHLY and CDR2 FYNNEI. The CDR3 consists of 13 residues. The sample here was CD4+ T cells from PBMCs cultured with HCoV-229E spike peptides, taken after COVID-19 vaccination. The clonotype was recovered from a human donor who received a COVID-19 vaccine. The chain is built from TRBV2 and TRBJ1-1, with D possibly being TRBD1 (6 bases). As DNA, the CDR3 is TGTGCCAGCGAGTGGGGGGCGAACACTGAAGCTTTCTTT. Translating it yields CASEWGANTEAFF.